Following are 27 T cell receptor beta chains from one sample sequenced in a study of blood T cell repertoires in COVID-19. The repertoire was sequenced with immunoSEQ multiplex PCR; TCRdb's copy has only in-frame clones and lacks some. The table includes around 15,000 clones, 87% detected once. Source material: peripheral blood. The receptors were sampled from a man aged 45-65 years with active COVID-19.

V usage is TRBV29-1 and J usage is TRBJ1-4; TRBD1 matches at 7 bases. This CDR3 has 12 residues. The V and J ends lost 6 bases and 6 bases, in that order; junction bases with no gene match: 4. From germline, CDR1 is SQVTM and CDR2 ANQGSEA. In nucleotides, the CDR3 is TGCAGCGTACGGGACAGTTATGAAAAACTGTTTTTT. Translation gives CSVRDSYEKLFF.

The V gene is TRBV5-6, the J gene TRBJ2-7; TRBD1 agrees at 10 bases. Germline CDR1 is SGHDT and CDR2 is YYEEEE. With 2 bases clipped from V and 5 bases from J, the junction kept 7 bases outside the gene matches. The CDR3 runs 15 residues. The CDR3 region has the DNA TGTGCCAGCAGCTTCCTTGGGACAGGGGACCACGAGCAGTACTTC. Its translation: CASSFLGTGDHEQYF.

The chain employs TRBV5-1 and TRBJ1-5; 9 bases are a match to TRBD1. Germline loops: CDR1 SGHRS, CDR2 YFSETQ. The CDR3 is 15 amino acids. Unmatched junction bases numbered 2, after V lost 0 bases and J lost 4 bases. CDR3 protein: CASSLGTGENQPQHF. The CDR3 bases are TGCGCCAGCAGCTTGGGGACAGGGGAGAATCAGCCCCAGCATTTT.

The chain carries TRBV7-8 and TRBJ2-1; 12 bases line up with TRBD2. V lost 5 bases, J lost 6 bases, and 5 bases stayed unmatched. This CDR3 contains 15 residues. Germline loops: CDR1 SGHVS, CDR2 FQNEAQ. The CDR3 spells CASSPRLAGVNEQFF. The CDR3 DNA is TGTGCCAGCAGCCCCCGACTAGCGGGAGTCAATGAGCAGTTCTTC.

The V call is TRBV11-2, the J call TRBJ2-3, with TRBD1 identical over 8 bases. J gave up 3 bases and V 3 bases, and 5 bases lay outside the gene matches. In germline, CDR1 is SGHAT, CDR2 FQNNGV. This CDR3 comprises 15 residues. The CDR3 nucleotides read TGTGCCAGCAGCTTCAGGGGGCTCAGGACAGATACGCAGTATTTT. This gives the protein CASSFRGLRTDTQYF.

This chain connects TRBV24-1 to TRBJ2-7; possibly TRBD1 for D (5 bases). The germline V and J ends were trimmed by 3 bases and 3 bases, with 14 bases remaining between them. The CDR3 contains 15 residues. Germline V lookup: CDR1 KGHDR, CDR2 SFDVKD. CDR3 nucleotides: TGTGCCACCAGTGATCCGACAGAAGGAGACTACGAGCAGTACTTC. Protein product: CATSDPTEGDYEQYF.

V gene TRBV28 combines with J gene TRBJ1-2; TRBD1 aligns across 7 bases. With V trimmed by 5 bases and J by 8 bases, 5 bases remained unmatched. The CDR3 contains 12 residues. The germline gives CDR1 MDHEN, CDR2 SYDVKM. The CDR3 bases are TGTGCCAGCAGTGAACAGGGGAGCGGCTACACCTTC. This codes for CASSEQGSGYTF.

The rearrangement links TRBV7-8 to TRBJ1-6, with D perhaps matching TRBD1 (6 bases). This CDR3 has 14 amino acids. The V and J ends lost 5 bases and 13 bases respectively, with 18 bases between them. Germline CDR1 and CDR2: SGHVS and FQNEAQ. This CDR3 is CASSPGTSGSPLHF. The CDR3 region has the DNA TGTGCCAGCAGCCCCGGGACATCGGGATCCCCCCTCCACTTT. Supplemented by reference TRBV7-8 and TRBJ1-6, the full variable domain reads GAGVSQSPRYKVAKRGQDVALRCDPISGHVSLFWYQQALGQGPEFLTYFQNEAQLDKSGLPSDRFFAERPEGSVSTLKIQRTQQEDSAVYLCASSPGTSGSPLHFGNGTRLTVT.

CDR3 amino acids: CASSTTGVEQYF. CDR3 sequence (DNA): TGTGCCAGCAGTACCACAGGGGTTGAGCAGTACTTC. The rearrangement uses TRBV27 and TRBJ2-7; 7 nucleotides match TRBD1. The CDR3 has 12 amino acids. The trim removed 5 bases at V and 7 bases at J, leaving 5 bases unmatched. Per the germline V gene, CDR1 is MNHEY and CDR2 is SMNVEV (reference sequence).

The gene calls are TRBV27 and TRBJ2-1; 10 bases agree with TRBD2. The V gene's germline CDR1 is MNHEY and CDR2 SMNVEV (reference sequence). V gave up 2 bases and J gave up 3 bases; unmatched junction bases: 7. The CDR3 covers 17 residues. Written as DNA, the CDR3 is TGTGCCAGCAGTTTACGGCGAGCGGGAGGGCTCTACAATGAGCAGTTCTTC. It translates to CASSLRRAGGLYNEQFF.

The chain is built from TRBV4-3 and TRBJ2-6; TRBD2 might be the D (6 bases). Trimming took off 0 bases at V and 3 bases at J, with 15 bases between the two ends. Germline V gives CDR1 LGHNA, CDR2 YSLEER. The CDR3 covers 18 residues. CDR3 loop: CASSQDHLGGVGANVLTF. CDR3 sequence (DNA): TGCGCCAGCAGCCAAGATCATCTGGGGGGAGTTGGGGCCAACGTCCTGACTTTC.

The rearrangement uses TRBV6-1 and TRBJ1-2; D remains ambiguous. CDR1 and CDR2 from the germline V gene are MNHNS and SASEGT. This CDR3 comprises 15 residues. With 0 bases removed from V and 4 bases from J, the gap between germline ends came to 12 bases. CDR3 bases: TGTGCCAGCAGTGAAGCGCACGCCGGCGGCTATGGCTACACCTTC. Translating gives CASSEAHAGGYGYTF.

The rearrangement links TRBV6-2 or TRBV6-3 to TRBJ1-2; 7 positions match TRBD1. Germline V gives CDR1 MNHEY, CDR2 SVGEGT. Losses at the gene ends were 0 bases for V and 3 bases for J; bases not matched to a gene: 10. This CDR3 has 17 amino acids. CDR3 coding DNA: TGTGCCAGCAGTTACTCATTGCAACAGGGGATACACTATGGCTACACCTTC. This gives the protein CASSYSLQQGIHYGYTF.

V usage is TRBV9 and J usage is TRBJ1-2; D is perhaps TRBD1 (5 bases). Germline V gives CDR1 SGDLS, CDR2 YYNGEE. With 3 bases removed from V and 2 bases from J, the gap between germline ends came to 8 bases. The CDR3 is made up of 13 amino acids. This CDR3 is CASSEGPNYGYTF. CDR3 DNA sequence: TGTGCCAGCAGCGAGGGGCCCAACTATGGCTACACCTTC. The complete variable domain, with remaining parts taken from reference TRBV9 and TRBJ1-2, reads DSGVTQTPKHLITATGQRVTLRCSPRSGDLSVYWYQQSLDQGLQFLIQYYNGEERAKGNILERFSAQQFPDLHSELNLSSLELGDSALYFCASSEGPNYGYTFGSGTRLTVV.

V gene TRBV19 combines with J gene TRBJ1-1; D perhaps matches TRBD1 (5 bases). Trimming pared 5 bases from V and 5 bases from J, leaving 18 bases between. The CDR3 consists of 15 residues. The germline CDR1 and CDR2 sequences are LNHDA and SQIVND (reference sequence). The CDR3 here is CASSGQQAKGTEAFF. CDR3 nucleotide sequence: TGTGCCAGTAGTGGGCAACAGGCGAAGGGGACTGAAGCTTTCTTT.

In this sample, this clone turned up a few times. The chain combines TRBV28 with TRBJ2-7; 7 nucleotides match TRBD1. This CDR3 comprises 15 residues. Germline V gene lookup returns CDR1 MDHEN and CDR2 SYDVKM. The trim removed 6 bases at V and 3 bases at J, leaving 11 bases unmatched. The CDR3 DNA reads as TGTGCCAGCAGCCCAACAGAGGCAGGGGGCTACGAGCAGTACTTC. Its translation: CASSPTEAGGYEQYF. Looking up the rest from reference TRBV28 and TRBJ2-7 gives the full variable domain: DVKVTQSSRYLVKRTGEKVFLECVQDMDHENMFWYRQDPGLGLRLIYFSYDVKMKEKGDIPEGYSVSREKKERFSLILESASTNQTSMYLCASSPTEAGGYEQYFGPGTRLTVT.

This clone qualifies as large. The rearrangement joins TRBV4-2 to TRBJ1-3, with D possibly matching TRBD1 (5 bases). CDR3 length: 14 amino acids. V was clipped by 8 bases and J by 4 bases, with 15 bases between them. The germline gives CDR1 LGHNA, CDR2 YNFKEQ. CDR3: CASGDSFGGNTIYF. CDR3 in DNA: TGTGCCAGCGGGGACTCGTTCGGAGGAAACACCATATATTTT.

The chain is built from TRBV6-5 and TRBJ2-1; TRBD2 matches 7 bases. Germline values: CDR1 MNHEY, CDR2 SVGAGI. With V trimmed by 2 bases and J by 4 bases, 8 bases remained unmatched. The CDR3 length is 16 residues. The CDR3 nucleotides read TGTGCCAGCAGTTACACTCGCGGGAGCAGGTACAATGAGCAGTTCTTC. Its translation: CASSYTRGSRYNEQFF.

The V and J genes are TRBV6-2 or TRBV6-3 and TRBJ1-5; a possible D gene is TRBD1 (6 bases). The V gene's germline CDR1 is MNHEY and CDR2 SVGEGT. This CDR3 has 14 amino acids. Trimming stripped 6 bases from V and 7 bases from J, with 16 bases between. The chain's CDR3 is CASSHTNRDQPQHF. As DNA, the CDR3 is TGTGCCAGCAGCCACACAAACAGGGACCAGCCCCAGCATTTT.

This clone came up a few times. V usage is TRBV7-9 and J usage is TRBJ2-7; 7 bases agree with TRBD2. The V segment lost 4 bases and the J segment 5 bases; nucleotides outside the gene matches: 17. This CDR3 comprises 17 residues. Looked up from germline, CDR1 is SEHNR and CDR2 is FQNEAQ (reference sequence). The chain's CDR3 is CASSSPPESRESDEQYF. CDR3 DNA sequence: TGTGCCAGCAGCTCACCACCCGAATCGCGGGAGTCAGACGAGCAGTACTTC.

The rearrangement links TRBV28 to TRBJ1-5; a weak D match, TRBD1 (5 bases). V was clipped by 6 bases and J by 7 bases, with 13 bases between them. This CDR3 region has 13 residues. Germline CDR1 MDHEN, CDR2 SYDVKM. The CDR3 DNA follows: TGTGCCAGCAGACGCACCCAGGGACAGCCCCAGCATTTT. Protein product: CASRRTQGQPQHF.

This chain joins TRBV7-9 and TRBJ2-1; D is possibly TRBD1 (6 bases). The CDR3 spans 14 residues. Germline V gives CDR1 SEHNR, CDR2 FQNEAQ (reference sequence). Trimming stripped 7 bases from V and 3 bases from J, with 13 bases between. The CDR3 sequence is CASNLLQGYNEQFF. CDR3 DNA sequence: TGTGCCAGCAACCTCCTACAGGGCTACAATGAGCAGTTCTTC.

The V and J genes are TRBV7-2 and TRBJ2-7; 11 positions match TRBD1. The CDR3 covers 14 residues. The V segment lost 5 bases and the J segment 5 bases; nucleotides outside the gene matches: 5. The germline V gene encodes CDR1 SGHTA and CDR2 FQGNSA. The CDR3 loop reads CASSHGQGANEQYF. Here the CDR3 DNA reads TGTGCCAGCAGCCATGGACAGGGGGCCAACGAGCAGTACTTC.

The table lists this clone with a count of one. The DNA of the CDR3 is TGTGCCAGCAGACCTCCCATTGGACAGGGGCATACCCAGTACTTC. Its protein is CASRPPIGQGHTQYF. This chain uses TRBV7-9 with TRBJ2-5; the match to TRBD1 covers 9 bases. The CDR3 is 15 residues long. V gave up 6 bases and J gave up 8 bases; unmatched junction bases: 13. Germline CDR1 and CDR2: SEHNR and FQNEAQ (reference sequence).

This chain uses TRBV25-1 with TRBJ1-1; 7 nucleotides align to TRBD1. The CDR3 sequence is 15 residues long. With V trimmed by 4 bases and J by 0 bases, 5 bases remained unmatched. Germline CDR1 is MGHDK and CDR2 is SYGVNS. Written as DNA, the CDR3 is TGTGCCAGCAGTGCAGGGGACAGACTGAACACTGAAGCTTTCTTT. Translating it yields CASSAGDRLNTEAFF.

This rearrangement joins TRBV11-3 to TRBJ2-7; 9 positions match TRBD1. Germline V gene lookup returns CDR1 SGHNT and CDR2 YENEEA. This CDR3 is built from 15 residues. V was clipped by 5 bases and J by 5 bases; unmatched bases: 10. The CDR3 nucleotides are TGTGCCAGCAGCACGGGGACAGGGTTGGGGAACGAGCAGTACTTC. It translates to CASSTGTGLGNEQYF.

This chain connects TRBV6-6 to TRBJ1-2; weak D call: TRBD1 (5 bases). The length of the CDR3 is 14 residues. The germline CDR1 and CDR2 sequences are MNHNY and SVGAGI (reference sequence). V was clipped by 7 bases and J by 2 bases, with 14 bases between them. CDR3 bases: TGTGCCAGCACGACAGACCTTCTCAACTATGGCTACACCTTC. It translates to CASTTDLLNYGYTF.